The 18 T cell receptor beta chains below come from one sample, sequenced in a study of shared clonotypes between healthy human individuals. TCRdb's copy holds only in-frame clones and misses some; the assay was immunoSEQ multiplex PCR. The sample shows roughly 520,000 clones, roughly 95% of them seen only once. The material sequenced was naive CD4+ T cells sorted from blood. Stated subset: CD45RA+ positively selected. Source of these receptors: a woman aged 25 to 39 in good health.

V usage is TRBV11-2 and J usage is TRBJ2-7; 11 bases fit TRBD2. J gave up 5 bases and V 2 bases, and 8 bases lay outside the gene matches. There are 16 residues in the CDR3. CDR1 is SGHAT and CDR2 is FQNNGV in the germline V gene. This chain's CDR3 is CASSLRVAGGRDEQYF. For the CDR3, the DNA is TGTGCCAGCAGCTTAAGGGTAGCGGGAGGGCGGGACGAGCAGTACTTC.

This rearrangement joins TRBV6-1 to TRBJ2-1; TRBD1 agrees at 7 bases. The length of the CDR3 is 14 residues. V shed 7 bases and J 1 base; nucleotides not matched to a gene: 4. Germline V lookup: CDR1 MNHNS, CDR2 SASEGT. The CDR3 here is CASNGRGSYNEQFF. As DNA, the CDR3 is TGTGCCAGCAATGGCAGGGGGTCCTACAATGAGCAGTTCTTC.

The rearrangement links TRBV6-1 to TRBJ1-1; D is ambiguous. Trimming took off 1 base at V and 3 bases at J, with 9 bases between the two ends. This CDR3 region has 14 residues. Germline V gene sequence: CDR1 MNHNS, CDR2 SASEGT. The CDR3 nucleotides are TGTGCCAGCAGTGAAGTGGTGCAATACACTGAAGCTTTCTTT. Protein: CASSEVVQYTEAFF.

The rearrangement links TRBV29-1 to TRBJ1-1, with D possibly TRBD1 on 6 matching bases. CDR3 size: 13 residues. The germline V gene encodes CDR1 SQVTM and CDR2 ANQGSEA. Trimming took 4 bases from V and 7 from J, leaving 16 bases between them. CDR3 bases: TGCAGCGTTGGGACGGAGGGGGGACGTGAAGCTTTCTTT. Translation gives CSVGTEGGREAFF.

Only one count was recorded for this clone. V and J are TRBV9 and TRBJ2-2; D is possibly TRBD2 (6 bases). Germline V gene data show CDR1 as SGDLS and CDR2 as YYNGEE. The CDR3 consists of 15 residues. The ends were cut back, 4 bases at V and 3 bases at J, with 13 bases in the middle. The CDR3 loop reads CASSPRDSYTGELFF. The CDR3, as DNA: TGTGCCAGCAGCCCCCGGGACTCTTACACCGGGGAGCTGTTTTTT.

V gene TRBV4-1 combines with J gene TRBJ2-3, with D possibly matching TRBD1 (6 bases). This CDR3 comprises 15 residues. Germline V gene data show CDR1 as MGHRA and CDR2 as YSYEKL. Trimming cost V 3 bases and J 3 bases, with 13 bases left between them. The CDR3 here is CASSHGGRGTDTQYF. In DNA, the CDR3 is TGCGCCAGCAGCCATGGGGGCAGAGGGACAGATACGCAGTATTTT.

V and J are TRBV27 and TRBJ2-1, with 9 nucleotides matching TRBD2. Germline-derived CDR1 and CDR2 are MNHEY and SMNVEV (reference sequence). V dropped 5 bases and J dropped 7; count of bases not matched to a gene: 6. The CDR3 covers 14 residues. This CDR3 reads CASSRLAGLNEQFF. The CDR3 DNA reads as TGTGCCAGCAGTAGGCTAGCGGGGTTAAATGAGCAGTTCTTC.

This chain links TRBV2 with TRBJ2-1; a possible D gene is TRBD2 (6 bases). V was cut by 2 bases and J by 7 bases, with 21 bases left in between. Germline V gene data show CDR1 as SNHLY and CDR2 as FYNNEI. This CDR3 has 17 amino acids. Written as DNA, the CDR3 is TGTGCCAGCAGTGAAAGGGTTCGAACAGGAGGGATTAATGAGCAGTTCTTC. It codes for CASSERVRTGGINEQFF.

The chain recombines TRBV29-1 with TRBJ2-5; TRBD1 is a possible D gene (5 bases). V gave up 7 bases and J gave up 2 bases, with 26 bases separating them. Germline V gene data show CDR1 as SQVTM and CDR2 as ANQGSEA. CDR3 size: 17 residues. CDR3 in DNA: TGCAGCGCCGAATTTATAGGACACATAGATTTACAAGAGACCCAGTACTTC. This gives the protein CSAEFIGHIDLQETQYF. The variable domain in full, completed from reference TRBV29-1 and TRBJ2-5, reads SAVISQKPSRDICQRGTSLTIQCQVDSQVTMMFWYRQQPGQSLTLIATANQGSEATYESGFVIDKFPISRPNLTFSTLTVSNMSPEDSSIYLCSAEFIGHIDLQETQYFGPGTRLLVL.

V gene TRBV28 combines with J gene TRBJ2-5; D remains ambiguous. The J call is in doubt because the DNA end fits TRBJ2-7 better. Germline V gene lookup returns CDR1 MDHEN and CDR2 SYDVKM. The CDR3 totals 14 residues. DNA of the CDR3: TGTGCCAGCGGATCCCCCTGGAGCTCCTACGAGCAGTACTTC. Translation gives CASGSPWSSYEQYF.

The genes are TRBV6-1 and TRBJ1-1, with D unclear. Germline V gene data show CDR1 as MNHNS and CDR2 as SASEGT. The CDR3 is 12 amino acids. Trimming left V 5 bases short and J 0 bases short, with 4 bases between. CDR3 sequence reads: CASSQLNTEAFF. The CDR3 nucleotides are TGTGCCAGCAGTCAGTTGAACACTGAAGCTTTCTTT.

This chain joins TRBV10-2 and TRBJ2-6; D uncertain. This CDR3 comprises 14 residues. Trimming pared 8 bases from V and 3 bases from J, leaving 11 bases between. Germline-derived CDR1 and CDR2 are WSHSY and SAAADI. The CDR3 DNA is TGCGCCAGCTTGGTGGTTCTTGGGGCCAACGTCCTGACTTTC. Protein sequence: CASLVVLGANVLTF.

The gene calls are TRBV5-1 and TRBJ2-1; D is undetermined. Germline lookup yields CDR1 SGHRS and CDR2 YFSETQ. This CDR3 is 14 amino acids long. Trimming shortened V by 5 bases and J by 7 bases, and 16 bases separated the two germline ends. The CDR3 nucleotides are TGCGCCAGCAGTGTCGGTCTTACACAGAATGAGCAGTTCTTC. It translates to CASSVGLTQNEQFF.

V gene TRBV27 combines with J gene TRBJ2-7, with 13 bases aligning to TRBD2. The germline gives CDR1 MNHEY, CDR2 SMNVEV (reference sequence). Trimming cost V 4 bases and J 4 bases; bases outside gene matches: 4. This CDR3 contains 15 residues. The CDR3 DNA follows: TGTGCCAGCAGTTGGACTAGCGGGAGTCGTTACGAGCAGTACTTC. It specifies CASSWTSGSRYEQYF.

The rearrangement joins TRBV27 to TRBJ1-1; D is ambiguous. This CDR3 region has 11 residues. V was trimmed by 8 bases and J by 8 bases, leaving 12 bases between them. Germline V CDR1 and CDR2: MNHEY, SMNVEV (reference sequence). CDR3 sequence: CASPLGEEAFF. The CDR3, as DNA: TGTGCCAGCCCTCTGGGCGAAGAAGCTTTCTTT.

In DNA, the CDR3 is TGCGCCAGCAGAGTTGATCTCGTGCTAGACTTATCGGTCGACACCGGGGAGCTGTTTTTT. This encodes CASRVDLVLDLSVDTGELFF. The chain carries TRBV5-1 and TRBJ2-2; unclear D gene. Looked up from germline, CDR1 is SGHRS and CDR2 is YFSETQ. This CDR3 is built from 20 residues. V was cut by 5 bases and J by 3 bases, with 29 bases left in between.

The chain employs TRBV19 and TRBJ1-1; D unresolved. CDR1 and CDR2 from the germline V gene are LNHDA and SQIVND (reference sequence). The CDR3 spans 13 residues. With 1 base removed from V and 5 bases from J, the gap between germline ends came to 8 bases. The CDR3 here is CASSIGPETEAFF. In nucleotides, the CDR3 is TGTGCCAGTAGTATAGGGCCTGAGACTGAAGCTTTCTTT.

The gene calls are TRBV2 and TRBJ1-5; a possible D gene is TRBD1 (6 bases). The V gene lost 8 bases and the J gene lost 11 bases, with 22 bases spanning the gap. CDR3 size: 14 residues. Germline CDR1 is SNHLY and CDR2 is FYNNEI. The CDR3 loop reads CASLRDTQGGAQHF. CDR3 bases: TGTGCCAGCCTCCGGGACACTCAAGGAGGGGCCCAGCATTTT.